These 16 T cell receptor beta chains came from one sample sequenced in a study. Amplification of TRBV12-4/TRBJ1-2 clonotypes used adaptor-ligated barcode primers. TCRdb redid the calling of the multiplex PCR reads with MiXCR, one entry per CDR3 protein. The sample has about 220 distinct CDR3 sequences, around 7% seen once. Treg sorting used a CD4+CD25+CD127-/low gate. The sequenced material came from tumor-infiltrating Tregs sorted from the breast tumor. These receptor sequences come from a female donor with breast cancer.

By share, this clonotype ranks as large. The rearrangement joins TRBV12-3 or TRBV12-4 to TRBJ1-2; the D is unclear. Trimming took off 3 bases at V and 4 bases at J, with 9 bases between the two ends. The CDR3 sequence is 13 residues long. CDR3 DNA: TGTGCCAGCAGTTTGACGGAGCTCTATGGCTACACCTTC. Translating it yields CASSLTELYGYTF.

This clonotype qualifies as hyperexpanded. The rearrangement joins TRBV12-3 or TRBV12-4 to TRBJ1-2; TRBD1 matches at 9 bases. V trimming: 6 bases; J trimming: 5 bases; junction bases outside the gene matches: 4. The CDR3 is 13 amino acids. The CDR3 loop is CASRLGQGYGYTF. CDR3 bases: TGTGCCAGCAGACTGGGACAGGGATATGGCTACACCTTC.

By sample share, this clonotype is large (0.1 to 1%). The rearrangement joins TRBV12-3 or TRBV12-4 to TRBJ1-2; D is possibly TRBD1 (5 bases). The CDR3 contains 12 residues. The V and J ends lost 3 bases and 7 bases respectively, with 9 bases between them. CDR3: CASSFQGGGYTF. The CDR3 DNA reads as TGTGCCAGCAGTTTCCAGGGTGGTGGCTACACCTTC.

This clonotype is categorized as large (0.1 to 1%). The V gene is TRBV12-3 or TRBV12-4, the J gene TRBJ1-2, with no clear D. The length of the CDR3 is 13 residues. Between the trimmed V and J ends, which lost 3 bases and 3 bases, there was a span of 8 bases. CDR3 nucleotides: TGTGCCAGCAGTTTTGTACAGTACTATGGCTACACCTTC. Amino acid sequence: CASSFVQYYGYTF.

This clonotype is large (0.1 to 1%) within its sample. The J gene is TRBJ1-2, the V gene TRBV12-3 or TRBV12-4; D unclear. The CDR3 consists of 11 residues. Trimming took off 11 bases at V and 4 bases at J, with 11 bases between the two ends. CDR3 sequence: CAVRVVYGYTF. The CDR3 region has the DNA TGTGCCGTCCGAGTGGTCTATGGCTACACCTTC.

This clonotype counts as large (0.1 to 1%). The CDR3 region has the DNA TGTGCCAGCAGCAGGACGGATGGCTATGGCTACACCTTC. It is translated as CASSRTDGYGYTF. This sequence joins TRBV12-3 or TRBV12-4 and TRBJ1-2; D remains unclear. V was cut by 6 bases and J by 4 bases, with 12 bases left in between. The length of the CDR3 is 13 residues.

This clonotype is labeled as large. The rearrangement joins TRBV12-3 or TRBV12-4 to TRBJ1-2; possibly TRBD1 for D (6 bases). Between the trimmed V and J ends, which lost 3 bases and 4 bases, there was a span of 12 bases. The CDR3 runs 14 residues. CDR3 protein: CASSFDRRGYGYTF. In DNA form, the CDR3 reads TGTGCCAGCAGTTTTGACAGGAGAGGCTATGGCTACACCTTC.

Relative to its sample, this clonotype is large (0.1 to 1%). The chain links TRBV12-3 or TRBV12-4 to TRBJ1-2, with D possibly matching TRBD1 (5 bases). The CDR3 length is 14 residues. Deletions cut 5 bases from V and 1 base from J, with 11 bases between. The CDR3 protein is CASSARTHNYGYTF. The CDR3 DNA sequence: TGTGCCAGCAGTGCCCGGACACATAACTATGGCTACACCTTC.

This clonotype is labeled large (0.1 to 1%). V and J are TRBV12-3 or TRBV12-4 and TRBJ1-2, with D possibly being TRBD1 (5 bases). The length of the CDR3 is 16 residues. The germline V and J ends were trimmed by 5 bases and 10 bases, with 26 bases remaining between them. The CDR3: CASSGWILGRMVDYTF. As DNA, the CDR3 is TGTGCCAGCAGTGGATGGATCTTGGGACGAATGGTTGACTACACCTTC.

Within the sample, this clonotype is large. This chain uses TRBV12-3 or TRBV12-4 with TRBJ1-2, with 7 nucleotides matching TRBD1. V gave up 7 bases and J gave up 8 bases; unmatched junction bases: 16. There are 15 residues in the CDR3. The CDR3 DNA follows: TGTGCCAGCACCACCTACCTGACAGGGCTGAAGGGCTACACCTTC. Translating it yields CASTTYLTGLKGYTF.

In its sample, this clonotype ranks as large (0.1 to 1%). The chain recombines TRBV12-3 or TRBV12-4 with TRBJ1-2, with TRBD1 as a possible D gene (5 bases). The germline V and J ends were trimmed by 6 bases and 7 bases, with 12 bases remaining between them. The CDR3 has 12 amino acids. The CDR3 here is CASSPQEVGYTF. In nucleotides, the CDR3 is TGTGCCAGCAGCCCACAGGAGGTTGGCTACACCTTC.

This clonotype is labeled large. The J gene is TRBJ1-2, the V gene TRBV12-3 or TRBV12-4, with 8 nucleotides matching TRBD1. This CDR3 contains 14 residues. The J segment lost 3 bases and the V segment lost 5 bases, leaving 5 bases of the junction unmatched. CDR3 sequence (DNA): TGTGCCAGCAGTCCTTTGGGACAGGACTATGGCTACACCTTC. Amino acids: CASSPLGQDYGYTF.

This clonotype rates as large (0.1 to 1%). J is TRBJ1-2 and V is TRBV12-3 or TRBV12-4; D perhaps matches TRBD1 (6 bases). The CDR3 is made up of 13 amino acids. V was cut by 5 bases and J by 6 bases, with 13 bases left in between. The CDR3 is CASSTTGRNGYTF. In nucleotides, the CDR3 is TGTGCCAGCAGTACGACAGGCCGGAATGGCTACACCTTC.

This clonotype is categorized as large (0.1 to 1%). The chain combines TRBV12-3 or TRBV12-4 with TRBJ1-2, with D possibly being TRBD1 (6 bases). The CDR3 totals 15 residues. The V end was cut by 0 bases, the J end by 5 bases, with 13 bases between. CDR3: CASSLARQAYYGYTF. The CDR3 bases are TGTGCCAGCAGTTTAGCGAGACAGGCGTATTATGGCTACACCTTC.

This clonotype is classed as large (0.1 to 1%). J is TRBJ1-2 and V is TRBV12-3 or TRBV12-4; D is unresolved. CDR3 size: 13 residues. V lost 5 bases and J 8 bases, leaving 15 bases between the germline ends. CDR3 sequence (DNA): TGTGCCAGCAGTCTTCGGACGGAGAAGGGCTACACCTTC. It is translated as CASSLRTEKGYTF.

By frequency in the sample, this clonotype is medium-sized (0.01 to 0.1%). The V gene is TRBV12-3 or TRBV12-4, the J gene TRBJ1-2; D is ambiguous. Trimming stripped 6 bases from V and 8 bases from J, with 10 bases between. CDR3 length: 11 amino acids. CDR3 residues: CASSLTRGYTF. Written as DNA, the CDR3 is TGTGCCAGCAGCCTTACTAGAGGCTACACCTTC.